Listed below are T cell receptor beta chains from one sample, sequenced in a study of T-cell reconstitution after alpha-beta-depleted transplantation in children. MiXCR was run by TCRdb on the PCR reads, yielding one entry per CDR3 protein. The sample has about 70,000 distinct CDR3 sequences, approximately 10% seen once; the top ten hold about 13%. Specimen: PBMCs, collected before TCRalphabeta/CD19-depleted stem cell transplant. These receptors were collected from a boy under 18 with acute myeloid leukemia, due to receive a stem cell transplant. Both conserved end residues are part of each CDR3. D genes are given only for firm matches. Clone size is given for some rows only: seen once, a few or many times, or a class if the clone is expanded.

many	TRBV10-3	TRBJ2-5	.	TGTGCCATCAGTGAGCGTGAGGGGCAAGAGACCCAGTACTTC	CAISEREGQETQYF
many	TRBV7-2	TRBJ2-7	.	TGTGCCAGCAGCTTAGCACGAGCGGTCCTCTCCTACGAGCAGTACTTC	CASSLARAVLSYEQYF
many	TRBV2	TRBJ2-5	.	TGTGCCAGCAGTGAAGACCTCGGAGAGACCCAGTACTTC	CASSEDLGETQYF
many	TRBV7-2	TRBJ1-1	.	TGTGCCAGCAGCCTGGCTGGCCTTTCCCCCATGAACACTGAAGCTTTCTTT	CASSLAGLSPMNTEAFF
many	TRBV5-6	TRBJ1-1	TRBD1	TGTGCCAGCAGCTTGGTCGGGCAGGGGGTGATCGAAGCTTTCTTT	CASSLVGQGVIEAFF
many	TRBV5-6	TRBJ2-7	.	TGTGCCAGCAGCTTGAAAGGGATCGAGCAGTACTTC	CASSLKGIEQYF
many	TRBV4-2	TRBJ1-1	TRBD1	TGTGCCAGCAGCCAAGTCCCGACAGGGAGAAACACTGAAGCTTTCTTT	CASSQVPTGRNTEAFF
few	TRBV29-1	TRBJ2-4	.	TGCAGCGTTGAGCGGGTCGGGGGAAACATTCAGTACTTC	CSVERVGGNIQYF
many	TRBV20-1	TRBJ2-3	.	TGCAGTGCTAGTGGTCGGAAGGCCTTCACAGATACGCAGTATTTT	CSASGRKAFTDTQYF
many	TRBV20-1	TRBJ2-3	.	TGCAGTGCTAGAGATCCCCCCCCAGGGAAGGATACGCAGTATTTT	CSARDPPPGKDTQYF
medium-sized	TRBV27	TRBJ1-2	.	TGTGCCAGCAGGGGCGGGACACCACGGGGCTACACCTTC	CASRGGTPRGYTF
many	TRBV7-2	TRBJ1-5	.	TGTGCCAGCAGCTTAGCAGGGGAGGTAGGGCCCCAGCATTTT	CASSLAGEVGPQHF
many	TRBV7-8	TRBJ1-2	.	TGTGCCAGCAGCTTAGGGCAAAAGGTTGGCTACACCTTC	CASSLGQKVGYTF
many	TRBV7-9	TRBJ2-3	TRBD2	TGTGCCAGCAGGCCCACTAGCGGGGGGAGCACAGATACGCAGTATTTT	CASRPTSGGSTDTQYF
many	TRBV7-9	TRBJ1-1	TRBD1	TGTGCCAGCAGCTTACAGGGGGCTGAAGCTTTCTTT	CASSLQGAEAFF
many	TRBV7-9	TRBJ1-5	.	TGTGCCAGCAGCCAGGGATTTCAGCCCCAGCATTTT	CASSQGFQPQHF
many	TRBV11-2	TRBJ1-1	.	TGTGCCAGCAGCTTAACAGGGTCTGTAAACACTGAAGCTTTCTTT	CASSLTGSVNTEAFF
many	TRBV5-6	TRBJ1-6	.	TGTGCCAGCAGCTTAACAGACCGGGCGCTCCTCCACTTT	CASSLTDRALLHF
.	TRBV7-6	TRBJ2-3	TRBD2	TGTGCCAGCAGACCGACTAGCGGGTTCACAGATACGCAGTATTTT	CASRPTSGFTDTQYF
.	TRBV18	TRBJ2-3	.	TGTGCCAGCTCACCACCGGGGGGAGTCACAGATACGCAGTATTTT	CASSPPGGVTDTQYF
many	TRBV7-6	TRBJ1-4	.	TGTGCCAGCAGCTTGGGACGGGGAATGAATGAAAAACTGTTTTTT	CASSLGRGMNEKLFF
.	TRBV12-3/TRBV12-4	TRBJ1-5	.	TGTGCCAGCAGTTTAGGGGGGATTCAGCCCCAGCATTTT	CASSLGGIQPQHF
medium-sized	TRBV12-3/TRBV12-4	TRBJ1-2	TRBD1	TGTGCCAGCAGTATTGCGACAGGGGAAGACTATGGCTACACCTTC	CASSIATGEDYGYTF
many	TRBV7-2	TRBJ2-3	.	TGTGCCAGCAGCTTAGGCGGCGGAGGCACAGATACGCAGTATTTT	CASSLGGGGTDTQYF
few	TRBV6-2/TRBV6-3	TRBJ2-7	TRBD2	TGTGCCAGCAGTTACGGTCGGGACTACTCCTACGAGCAGTACTTC	CASSYGRDYSYEQYF
few	TRBV16	TRBJ2-5	TRBD1	TGTGCCAGCAGCCGACAGGGTAGAACAAGCGAGACCCAGTACTTC	CASSRQGRTSETQYF
many	TRBV6-1	TRBJ1-1	TRBD1	TGTGCCAGCAGTGAAGGGCACAGGGGGCGAGGGACTGAAGCTTTCTTT	CASSEGHRGRGTEAFF